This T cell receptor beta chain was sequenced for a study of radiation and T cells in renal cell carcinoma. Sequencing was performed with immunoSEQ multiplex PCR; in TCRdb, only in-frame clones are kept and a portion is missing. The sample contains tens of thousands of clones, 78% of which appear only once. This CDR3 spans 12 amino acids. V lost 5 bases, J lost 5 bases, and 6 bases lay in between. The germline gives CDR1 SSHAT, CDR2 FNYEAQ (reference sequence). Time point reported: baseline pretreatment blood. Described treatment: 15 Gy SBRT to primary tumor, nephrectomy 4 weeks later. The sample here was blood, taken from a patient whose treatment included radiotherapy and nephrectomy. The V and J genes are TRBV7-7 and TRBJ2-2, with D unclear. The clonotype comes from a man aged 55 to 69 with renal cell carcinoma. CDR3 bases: TGTGCCAGCAGCCCCGGGACCGGGGAGCTGTTTTTT. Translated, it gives CASSPGTGELFF.